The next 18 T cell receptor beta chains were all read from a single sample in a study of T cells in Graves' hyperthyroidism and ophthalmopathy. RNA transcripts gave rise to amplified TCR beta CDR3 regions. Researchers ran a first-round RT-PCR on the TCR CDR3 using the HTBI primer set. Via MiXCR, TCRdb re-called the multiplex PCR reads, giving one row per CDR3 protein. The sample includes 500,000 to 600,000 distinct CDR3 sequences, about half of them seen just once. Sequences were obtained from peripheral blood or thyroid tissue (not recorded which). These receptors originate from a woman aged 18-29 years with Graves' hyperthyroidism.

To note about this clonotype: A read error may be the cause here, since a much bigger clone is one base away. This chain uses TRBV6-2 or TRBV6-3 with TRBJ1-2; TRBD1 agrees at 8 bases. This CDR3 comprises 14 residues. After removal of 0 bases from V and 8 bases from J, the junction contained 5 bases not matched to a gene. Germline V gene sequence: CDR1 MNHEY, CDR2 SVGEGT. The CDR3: CASSYSNRGGGYTF. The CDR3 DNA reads TGTGCCAGCAGTTACTCGAACAGGGGGGGCGGCTACACCTTC.

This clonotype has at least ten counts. CDR3 nucleotide sequence: TGTGCCAGCAGCCCGGGGGACATTCAGTACTTC. Its protein product is CASSPGDIQYF. The chain uses TRBV7-6 and TRBJ2-4; D is possibly TRBD2 (6 bases). V lost 5 bases and J lost 8, with 7 bases in between. The germline V gene has CDR1 SGHVS and CDR2 FNYEAQ. There are 11 residues in the CDR3.

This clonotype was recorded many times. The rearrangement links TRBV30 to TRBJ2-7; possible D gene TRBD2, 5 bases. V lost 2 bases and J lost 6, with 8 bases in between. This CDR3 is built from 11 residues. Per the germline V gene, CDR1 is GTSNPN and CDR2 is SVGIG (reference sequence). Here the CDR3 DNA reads TGTGCCTGGAGTACCCGGGGCGAGCAGTACTTC. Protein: CAWSTRGEQYF.

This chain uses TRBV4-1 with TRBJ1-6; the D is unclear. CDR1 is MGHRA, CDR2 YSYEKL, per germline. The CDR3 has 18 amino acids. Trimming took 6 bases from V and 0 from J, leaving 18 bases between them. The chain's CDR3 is CASSPELGSGSYNSPLHF. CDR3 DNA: TGCGCCAGCAGTCCTGAATTAGGGTCCGGCTCCTATAATTCACCCCTCCACTTT.

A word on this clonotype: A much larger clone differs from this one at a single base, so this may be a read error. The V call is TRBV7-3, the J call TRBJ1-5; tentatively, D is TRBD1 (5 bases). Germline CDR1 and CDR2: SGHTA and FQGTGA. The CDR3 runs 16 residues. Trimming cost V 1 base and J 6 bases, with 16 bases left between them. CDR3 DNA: TGTGCCAGCAGCTTAAGGGGCGGGGCCTGGGGTCAGCCCCAGCATTTT. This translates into CASSLRGGAWGQPQHF.

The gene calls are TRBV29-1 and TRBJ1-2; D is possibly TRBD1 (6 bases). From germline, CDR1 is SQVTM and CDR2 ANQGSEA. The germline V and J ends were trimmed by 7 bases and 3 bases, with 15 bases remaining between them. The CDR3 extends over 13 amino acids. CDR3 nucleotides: TGCAGCGACACCGGGGGGGCGGACTATGGCTACACCTTC. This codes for CSDTGGADYGYTF.

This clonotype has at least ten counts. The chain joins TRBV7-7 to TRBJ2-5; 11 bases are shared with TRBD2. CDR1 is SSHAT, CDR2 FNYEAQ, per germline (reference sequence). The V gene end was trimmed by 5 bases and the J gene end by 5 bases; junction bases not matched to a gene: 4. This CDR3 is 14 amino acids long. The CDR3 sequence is CASSAGLAEETQYF. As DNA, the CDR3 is TGTGCCAGCAGCGCGGGACTAGCGGAGGAGACCCAGTACTTC. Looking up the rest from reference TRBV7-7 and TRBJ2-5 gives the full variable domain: GAGVSQSPRYKVTKRGQDVTLRCDPISSHATLYWYQQALGQGPEFLTYFNYEAQPDKSGLPSDRFSAERPEGSISTLTIQRTEQRDSAMYRCASSAGLAEETQYFGPGTRLLVL.

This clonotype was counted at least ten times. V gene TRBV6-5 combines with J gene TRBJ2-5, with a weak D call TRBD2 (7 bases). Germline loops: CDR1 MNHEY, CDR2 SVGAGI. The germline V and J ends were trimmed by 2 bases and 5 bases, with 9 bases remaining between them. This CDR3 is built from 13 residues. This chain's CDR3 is CASSYEGGETQYF. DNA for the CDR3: TGTGCCAGCAGTTACGAGGGGGGGGAGACCCAGTACTTC.

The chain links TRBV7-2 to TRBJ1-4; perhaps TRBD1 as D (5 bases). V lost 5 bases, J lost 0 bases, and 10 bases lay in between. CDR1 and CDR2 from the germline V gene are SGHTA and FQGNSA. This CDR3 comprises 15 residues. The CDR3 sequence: CASSAGRTTNEKLFF. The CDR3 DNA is TGTGCCAGCAGCGCAGGGAGAACAACTAATGAAAAACTGTTTTTT.

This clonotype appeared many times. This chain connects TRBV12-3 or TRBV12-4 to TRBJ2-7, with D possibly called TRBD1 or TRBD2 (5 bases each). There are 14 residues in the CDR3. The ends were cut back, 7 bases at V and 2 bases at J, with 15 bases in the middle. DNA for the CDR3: TGTGCCAGCACCCGCTGGGGGATTACCTACGAGCAGTACTTC. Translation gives CASTRWGITYEQYF.

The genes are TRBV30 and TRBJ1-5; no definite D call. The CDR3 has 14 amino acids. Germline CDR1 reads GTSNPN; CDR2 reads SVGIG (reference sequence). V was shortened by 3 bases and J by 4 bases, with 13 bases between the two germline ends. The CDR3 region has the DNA TGTGCCTGGAGATCTCAGGCGACTAATCAGCCCCAGCATTTT. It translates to CAWRSQATNQPQHF.

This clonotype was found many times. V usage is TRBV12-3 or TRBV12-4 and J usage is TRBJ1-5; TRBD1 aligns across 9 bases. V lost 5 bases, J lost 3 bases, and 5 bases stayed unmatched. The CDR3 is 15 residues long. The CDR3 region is CASSGTGLDNQPQHF. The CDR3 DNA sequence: TGTGCCAGCAGTGGGACAGGGTTGGACAATCAGCCCCAGCATTTT.

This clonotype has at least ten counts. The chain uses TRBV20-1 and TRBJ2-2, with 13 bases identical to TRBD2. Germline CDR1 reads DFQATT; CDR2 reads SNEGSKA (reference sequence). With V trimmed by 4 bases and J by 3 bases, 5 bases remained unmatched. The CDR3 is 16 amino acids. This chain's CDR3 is CSANPGLAGYTGELFF. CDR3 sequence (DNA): TGCAGTGCTAACCCGGGACTAGCGGGATACACCGGGGAGCTGTTTTTT.

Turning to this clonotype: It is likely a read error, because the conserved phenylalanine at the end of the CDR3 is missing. In DNA form, the CDR3 reads TGTGCCAGTAGGAGGGGACATCAGCCCCAGTACCTC. Translating it yields CASRRGHQPQYL. The chain links TRBV19 to TRBJ2-5; D possibly corresponds to TRBD1 (6 bases). Germline CDR1 reads LNHDA; CDR2 reads SQIVND (reference sequence). This CDR3 comprises 12 residues. V was cut by 6 bases and J by 9 bases, with 14 bases left in between.

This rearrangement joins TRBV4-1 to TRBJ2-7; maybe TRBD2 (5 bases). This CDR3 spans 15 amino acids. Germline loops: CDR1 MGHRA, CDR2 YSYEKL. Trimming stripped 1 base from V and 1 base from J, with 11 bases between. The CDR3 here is CASSQGLGESYEQYF. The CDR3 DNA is TGCGCCAGCAGCCAAGGGCTGGGAGAATCCTACGAGCAGTACTTC.

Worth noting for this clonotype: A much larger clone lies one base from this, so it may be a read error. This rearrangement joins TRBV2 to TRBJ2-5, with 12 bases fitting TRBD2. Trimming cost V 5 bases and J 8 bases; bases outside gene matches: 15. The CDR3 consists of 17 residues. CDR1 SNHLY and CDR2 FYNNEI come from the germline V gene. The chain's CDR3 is CASSKVLTSGGRLTQYF. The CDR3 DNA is TGTGCCAGCAGTAAAGTTTTGACTAGCGGGGGCCGATTAACCCAGTACTTC.

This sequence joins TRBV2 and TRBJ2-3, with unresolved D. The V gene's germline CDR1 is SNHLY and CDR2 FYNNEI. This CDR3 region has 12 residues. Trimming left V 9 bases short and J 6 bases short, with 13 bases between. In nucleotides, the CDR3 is TGTGCCAGTTCGGCCCGGATGGATACGCAGTATTTT. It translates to CASSARMDTQYF.

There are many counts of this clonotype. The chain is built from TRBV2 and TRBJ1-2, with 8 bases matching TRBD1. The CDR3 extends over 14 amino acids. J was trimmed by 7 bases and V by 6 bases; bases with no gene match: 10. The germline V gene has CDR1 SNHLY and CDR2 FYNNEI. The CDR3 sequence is CASSYGQGRGGYTF. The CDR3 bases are TGTGCCAGCAGCTACGGACAGGGTAGAGGTGGCTACACCTTC.